A single sample gave rise to the 25 T cell receptor beta chains below, sequenced in a study of T cell changes during pregnancy in multiple sclerosis. Using immunoSEQ multiplex PCR, the repertoire was profiled, and TCRdb retains in-frame clones only, with some absent. The sample records tens of thousands of clones, about 90% being singletons. The sequencing used peripheral blood, collected in the second trimester of pregnancy. The receptor source for this set is a female donor in good health, enrolled as a control in a pregnancy study.

DNA of the CDR3: TGTGCCAGTAGCGGCCATACCCGGGACTACTCAGATACGCAGTATTTT. It encodes CASSGHTRDYSDTQYF. The chain employs TRBV19 and TRBJ2-3; 7 nucleotides align to TRBD2. CDR3 length: 16 residues. J lost 4 bases, V lost 6 bases, and 13 bases had no gene match. Germline CDR1 reads LNHDA; CDR2 reads SQIVND (reference sequence). Combining the CDR3 with reference TRBV19 and TRBJ2-3 gives the whole variable domain DGGITQSPKYLFRKEGQNVTLSCEQNLNHDAMYWYRQDPGQGLRLIYYSQIVNDFQKGDIAEGYSVSREKKESFPLTVTSAQKNPTAFYLCASSGHTRDYSDTQYFGPGTRLTVL.

The V gene is TRBV5-4, the J gene TRBJ2-3; D is perhaps TRBD2 (5 bases). V gave up 0 bases and J gave up 1 base, with 9 bases separating them. The CDR3 is 15 residues long. CDR1 SGHNT and CDR2 YYREEE come from the germline V gene (reference sequence). The CDR3 DNA is TGTGCCAGCAGCTTGGTCGTCGGGGGCACAGATACGCAGTATTTT. Residues: CASSLVVGGTDTQYF.

The gene calls are TRBV6-1 and TRBJ2-7; TRBD2 matches at 10 bases. V trimming: 1 base; J trimming: 7 bases; junction bases outside the gene matches: 7. Germline V gene lookup returns CDR1 MNHNS and CDR2 SASEGT. This CDR3 comprises 15 residues. CDR3: CASSEDSGGPGEQYF. CDR3 DNA sequence: TGTGCCAGCAGTGAAGATAGCGGGGGGCCGGGAGAGCAGTACTTC.

J is TRBJ2-1 and V is TRBV4-1; possibly TRBD2 for D (6 bases). Looked up from germline, CDR1 is MGHRA and CDR2 is YSYEKL. V was clipped by 0 bases and J by 9 bases, with 21 bases between them. The CDR3 runs to 17 residues. CDR3 DNA sequence: TGCGCCAGCAGCCAAGATGCTGGAAGGTTGAGGACTACTGAGCAGTTCTTC. Its translation is CASSQDAGRLRTTEQFF.

The V gene is TRBV19, the J gene TRBJ2-1; tentative D call: TRBD2 (5 bases). The CDR3 extends over 15 amino acids. Germline assignment: CDR1 LNHDA and CDR2 SQIVND (reference sequence). Trimming took 1 base from V and 5 from J, leaving 12 bases between them. The CDR3 region is CASSIGTGWDNEQFF. CDR3 in DNA: TGTGCCAGTAGTATAGGCACGGGGTGGGACAATGAGCAGTTCTTC.

The chain links TRBV19 to TRBJ2-3, with 16 bases that match TRBD2. This CDR3 is 15 amino acids long. Germline CDR1 LNHDA, CDR2 SQIVND (reference sequence). The trim removed 5 bases at V and 8 bases at J, leaving 4 bases unmatched. The CDR3 protein is CASSQGLAGGGTQYF. The CDR3 DNA sequence: TGTGCCAGTAGTCAGGGACTAGCGGGGGGGGGTACGCAGTATTTT.

The rearrangement uses TRBV28 and TRBJ1-5; TRBD1 is a possible D gene (6 bases). This CDR3 region has 14 residues. Germline lookup yields CDR1 MDHEN and CDR2 SYDVKM. Trimming cost V 2 bases and J 8 bases, with 13 bases left between them. In DNA, the CDR3 is TGTGCCAGCAGTTTAGAACAGGGAGGGGAGCCCCAGCATTTT. This translates into CASSLEQGGEPQHF.

This clone was observed a single time. V is TRBV10-3 and J is TRBJ1-1; 7 bases map to TRBD1. The CDR3 has 12 amino acids. V dropped 11 bases and J dropped 3; count of bases not matched to a gene: 6. Per germline, CDR1 ENHRY and CDR2 SYGVKD. The CDR3: CAVSGTDTEAFF. The CDR3 DNA follows: TGTGCCGTCTCCGGGACAGACACTGAAGCTTTCTTT.

The rearrangement uses TRBV7-6 and TRBJ2-5; TRBD1 matches at 7 bases. The ends lost 5 bases at V and 1 base at J; junction bases unmatched: 4. Germline V gene data show CDR1 as SGHVS and CDR2 as FNYEAQ. This CDR3 has 14 amino acids. Here the CDR3 DNA reads TGTGCCAGCAGCCGGACAGGATTCCAAGAGACCCAGTACTTC. It encodes CASSRTGFQETQYF.

The chain joins TRBV6-5 to TRBJ2-5; TRBD2 is a possible D gene (6 bases). V was shortened by 0 bases and J by 7 bases, with 15 bases between the two germline ends. The V gene's germline CDR1 is MNHEY and CDR2 SVGAGI. The CDR3 sequence is 15 residues long. CDR3 loop: CASSYSGGEKGTQYF. The CDR3, as DNA: TGTGCCAGCAGTTACTCTGGCGGGGAGAAAGGGACCCAGTACTTC.

This chain connects TRBV6-5 to TRBJ2-5; D is possibly TRBD2 (7 bases). Germline lookup yields CDR1 MNHEY and CDR2 SVGAGI. Trimming removed 0 bases from V and 4 bases from J, with 15 bases in between. The CDR3 totals 16 residues. The CDR3 here is CASSYSREGGGETQYF. The CDR3 region has the DNA TGTGCCAGCAGTTACTCGAGGGAGGGAGGGGGAGAGACCCAGTACTTC.

This clone came up once. The rearrangement uses TRBV27 and TRBJ2-5, with 9 bases identical to TRBD2. V shed 0 bases and J 7 bases; nucleotides not matched to a gene: 6. Germline V CDR1 and CDR2: MNHEY, SMNVEV (reference sequence). The CDR3 length is 15 residues. The CDR3 loop is CASSLSGLAGRTQYF. The CDR3 nucleotides read TGTGCCAGCAGTTTATCCGGGCTAGCGGGGCGGACCCAGTACTTC.

The rearrangement uses TRBV7-6 and TRBJ2-2, with TRBD1 identical over 7 bases. This CDR3 has 18 residues. CDR1 and CDR2 from the germline V gene are SGHVS and FNYEAQ. V lost 4 bases, J lost 6 bases, and 17 bases stayed unmatched. The CDR3: CASSSLTTGVEVPGELFF. CDR3 DNA: TGTGCCAGCAGCTCCCTCACTACAGGGGTGGAGGTCCCCGGGGAGCTGTTTTTT.

This sequence joins TRBV7-9 and TRBJ2-5; TRBD1 might be the D (6 bases). CDR1 and CDR2 from the germline V gene are SEHNR and FQNEAQ (reference sequence). The CDR3 has 14 residues. V shed 5 bases and J shed 5 bases, with 15 bases lying between them. The CDR3 region has the DNA TGTGCCAGCAGCGGCACAGGGCCTGGGGAGACCCAGTACTTC. It translates to CASSGTGPGETQYF.

The chain carries TRBV6-6 and TRBJ1-4, with TRBD1 identical over 8 bases. The CDR3 has 16 amino acids. Germline V lookup: CDR1 MNHNY, CDR2 SVGAGI (reference sequence). Trimming removed 4 bases from V and 4 bases from J; junction bases left unmatched: 8. The DNA for the CDR3 is TGTGCCAGCAGTTGGCCCAGGGACAGGTTTAATGAAAAACTGTTTTTT. This codes for CASSWPRDRFNEKLFF.

V and J are TRBV18 and TRBJ1-1; perhaps TRBD1 as D (5 bases). Trimming stripped 1 base from V and 5 bases from J, with 17 bases between. Germline V gene lookup returns CDR1 KGHSH and CDR2 LQKENI. CDR3 size: 16 residues. CDR3 DNA sequence: TGTGCCAGCTCACCACGGACCGGGACGGCGGGAACTGAAGCTTTCTTT. The encoded protein is CASSPRTGTAGTEAFF.

The V gene is TRBV28, the J gene TRBJ2-3; 7 bases match TRBD2. The CDR3 spans 14 residues. The trim removed 6 bases at V and 2 bases at J, leaving 5 bases unmatched. CDR1 and CDR2 (germline): MDHEN, SYDVKM. The CDR3 loop is CASRGGLPTDTQYF. The CDR3 bases are TGTGCCAGCAGGGGAGGGCTTCCCACAGATACGCAGTATTTT.

The chain is built from TRBV7-2 and TRBJ2-5; 9 nucleotides agree with TRBD2. CDR1 is SGHTA and CDR2 is FQGNSA in the germline V gene. CDR3 size: 16 residues. The V segment lost 2 bases and the J segment 2 bases; nucleotides outside the gene matches: 6. Here the CDR3 DNA reads TGTGCCAGCAGCTTATATAGCGGGGGTATGCAAGAGACCCAGTACTTC. Translated, it gives CASSLYSGGMQETQYF.

J is TRBJ2-3 and V is TRBV27, with a tentative D call TRBD1 (6 bases). Germline CDR1 reads MNHEY; CDR2 reads SMNVEV (reference sequence). Trimming cost V 8 bases and J 11 bases, with 14 bases left between them. This CDR3 is 11 amino acids long. The CDR3 loop is CASAREGGQYF. The CDR3 region has the DNA TGTGCCAGCGCCCGGGAAGGGGGGCAGTATTTT.

The rearrangement uses TRBV7-9 and TRBJ1-2; no clear D. Between the trimmed V and J ends, which lost 10 bases and 9 bases, there was a span of 18 bases. The germline V gene has CDR1 SEHNR and CDR2 FQNEAQ (reference sequence). CDR3 length: 12 residues. The CDR3 DNA sequence: TGTGCCACCCCCTCGGGTTCGATTAGCTACACCTTC. Its protein is CATPSGSISYTF.

Written as DNA, the CDR3 is TGTGCCAGCAGTTTGGGCGGACAGGGAGGAAATACGCAGTATTTT. Its translation is CASSLGGQGGNTQYF. The chain recombines TRBV28 with TRBJ2-3, with TRBD1 matching over 8 bases. Per the germline V gene, CDR1 is MDHEN and CDR2 is SYDVKM. The CDR3 has 15 amino acids. V dropped 3 bases and J dropped 7; count of bases not matched to a gene: 9.

The rearrangement uses TRBV6-5 and TRBJ2-3, with 12 bases identical to TRBD2. The CDR3 is 15 amino acids. Germline assignment: CDR1 MNHEY and CDR2 SVGAGI. V was pared by 4 bases and J by 2 bases, with 1 base of the junction left unmatched. This CDR3 reads CASSSSGRVTDTQYF. The CDR3, as DNA: TGTGCCAGCAGTTCTAGCGGGAGGGTCACAGATACGCAGTATTTT.

The CDR3 sequence: CASSPGTSSTDTQYF. In DNA form, the CDR3 reads TGTGCCAGCTCGCCCGGGACTAGCAGCACAGATACGCAGTATTTT. This chain links TRBV6-4 with TRBJ2-3, with TRBD2 identical over 9 bases. Germline loops: CDR1 MRHNA, CDR2 SNTAGT. The CDR3 length is 15 residues. The trim removed 8 bases at V and 0 bases at J, leaving 6 bases unmatched.

The V and J genes are TRBV10-2 and TRBJ1-5, with D possibly being TRBD1 (5 bases). V was cut by 3 bases and J by 6 bases, with 12 bases left in between. Per the germline V gene, CDR1 is WSHSY and CDR2 is SAAADI. The CDR3 contains 14 residues. This CDR3 is CASSERQGGQPQHF. DNA of the CDR3: TGCGCCAGCAGTGAACGGCAGGGAGGTCAGCCCCAGCATTTT.

The chain employs TRBV29-1 and TRBJ1-2; D gene unclear. With 0 bases removed from V and 1 base from J, the gap between germline ends came to 9 bases. Per the germline V gene, CDR1 is SQVTM and CDR2 is ANQGSEA. The CDR3 is 14 amino acids. The CDR3 nucleotides are TGCAGCGTTGAAGATCGGGAGATTAACTATGGCTACACCTTC. Protein product: CSVEDREINYGYTF.